This is a list of T cell receptor beta chains from one sample in a study of T cell repertoires in cytomegalovirus infection. TCRdb re-analysed the reads in MiXCR, keeping a single row per CDR3 protein. The sample consists of some 940,000 distinct CDR3 sequences, roughly 30% of them appearing once. The antigens for these receptors are not known. The source material was cultured CD8+ T cells from PBMCs, sampled from culture after CMV antigen stimulation. The receptors derive from a human donor in good health (CMV status not recorded). Some clones in this sample may be carry-over from other donors' samples. Both conserved end residues are part of each CDR3. A D gene is named only where the DNA matches it firmly. Not every row has a clone size; where given, it reads once, few, many or a size class.

13	TRBV5-4	many	NA	TRBJ1-6	TGTGCCAGCAGCCCCAGGAATAATTCACCCCTCCACTTT	CASSPRNNSPLHF
14	TRBV10-3	few	NA	TRBJ1-6	TGTGCCATCAGTGAGCCAGGCGGGAGTTCACCCCTCCACTTT	CAISEPGGSSPLHF
16	TRBV10-3	NA	NA	TRBJ2-3	TGTGCCATCAGAGGTAGCCCGGGGGGCCGCACAGATACGCAGTATTTT	CAIRGSPGGRTDTQYF
16	TRBV15	few	TRBD1	TRBJ2-7	TGTGCCACCAGCAGCCCCCCTGGGACAGGGTATGGTGAGCAGTACTTC	CATSSPPGTGYGEQYF
14	TRBV15	NA	TRBD1	TRBJ2-3	TGTGCCACCATCAGGGGGCGCGGTTCAGATACGCAGTATTTT	CATIRGRGSDTQYF
12	TRBV7-9	few	NA	TRBJ2-7	TGTGCCGCCAAGACTGGCCGGGACGAGCAGTACTTC	CAAKTGRDEQYF
12	TRBV12-3/TRBV12-4	many	NA	TRBJ1-1	TGTGCCAGCAGTTTGGGTTCGCGTGAAGCTTTCTTT	CASSLGSREAFF
10	TRBV2	few	NA	TRBJ2-1	TGTGCCAGCAGGGGGGGCCCCCTAACCTTC	CASRGGPLTF
18	TRBV9	NA	NA	TRBJ2-1	TGTGCCAGCAGCGTCCTAGCCTTTAACAGGGAAGGCTACAATGAGCAGTTCTTC	CASSVLAFNREGYNEQFF
16	TRBV7-9	NA	TRBD1	TRBJ1-2	TGTGCCAGCAGCTTAGCGTTGGGAGGCAGGGGGCCTGGCTACACCTTC	CASSLALGGRGPGYTF
14	TRBV4-1	many	TRBD1	TRBJ1-1	TGCGCCAGCAGCCAGGGACAGACGAACACTGAAGCTTTCTTT	CASSQGQTNTEAFF
17	TRBV6-2/TRBV6-3	once	NA	TRBJ2-1	TGTGCCAGCAGTTACTCGGCGGGCCTTATGGGGGACAATGAGCAGTTCTTC	CASSYSAGLMGDNEQFF
13	TRBV2	once	NA	TRBJ1-2	TGTGCCAGCTTCGGCAGCCGTCTCTATGGCTACACCTTC	CASFGSRLYGYTF
14	TRBV27	NA	NA	TRBJ2-1	TGTGCCAGCAGTTTGCCCTCGGGGGACAATGAGCAGTTCTTC	CASSLPSGDNEQFF
17	TRBV27	few	TRBD2	TRBJ2-1	TGTGCCAGCAGCCCCGTCCCACTAGCGGGACTTTACAATGAGCAGTTCTTC	CASSPVPLAGLYNEQFF
14	TRBV12-3/TRBV12-4	few	TRBD2	TRBJ2-5	TGTGCCAGTATTGCCGGGGGGGTGATAGAGACCCAGTACTTC	CASIAGGVIETQYF
14	TRBV7-6	many	NA	TRBJ1-5	TGTGCCAGCAGCTTATTGGGGGATAAACAGCCCCAGCATTTT	CASSLLGDKQPQHF